The text below deals with one T cell receptor (beta chain). One base away lies a much larger clone, so this may be a sequencing read error. The data belong to a study of blood T cells in healthy people across ages. Then a second PCR, running about 6 to 11 cycles, was carried out with a sample-barcoded 5' primer and a J-beta primer mix. TCRdb used MiXCR to reprocess the 5' RACE reads, holding one entry per CDR3 protein. The sample holds about 1.6 million distinct CDR3 sequences, roughly 30% seen once. This CDR3 has 15 amino acids. CDR1 is SQVTM, CDR2 ANQGSEA, per germline. This receptor was identified in a woman in her 30s in good health. The chain links TRBV29-1 to TRBJ2-1, with D possibly matching TRBD2 (5 bases). Near its end, the DNA agrees better with TRBJ2-7, so the J call may be wrong. Material: blood. The CDR3 region is CSAKEVGGSYNEQYF. CDR3 DNA: TGCAGTGCGAAGGAAGTCGGCGGGTCCTACAATGAGCAGTACTTC.